This entry lists 29 T cell receptor beta chains sequenced from one sample in a study of blood T cell repertoires in COVID-19. This table comes from immunoSEQ multiplex PCR, and its TCRdb copy is limited to in-frame clones, with some not included. The sample yields over 350,000 clones, roughly 90% seen once. The sample consisted of peripheral blood. These receptors originate from a young woman with active or convalescent COVID-19.

This clone was seen just once. The genes are TRBV12-5 and TRBJ2-3; D is possibly TRBD1 (6 bases). Trimming left V 7 bases short and J 2 bases short, with 13 bases between. The germline V gene has CDR1 LGHNT and CDR2 FRNRAP. The CDR3 extends over 14 amino acids. The CDR3 bases are TGTGCTAGTGACCGTCGGACAGACACAGATACGCAGTATTTT. This sequence encodes CASDRRTDTDTQYF.

The CDR3 reads CASSLDQAGQYF. The CDR3 nucleotides read TGTGCCAGCAGCTTAGATCAGGCTGGGCAGTACTTC. The V gene is TRBV7-9, the J gene TRBJ2-7; D is uncertain. Germline CDR1 is SEHNR and CDR2 is FQNEAQ (reference sequence). V lost 1 base and J 9 bases, leaving 10 bases between the germline ends. The CDR3 is made up of 12 amino acids.

The chain is built from TRBV6-5 and TRBJ2-1; 9 nucleotides match TRBD1. This CDR3 spans 15 amino acids. Germline CDR1 reads MNHEY; CDR2 reads SVGAGI. Unmatched junction bases numbered 9, after V lost 3 bases and J lost 9 bases. The CDR3 DNA follows: TGTGCCAGCAGTTATCGGACAGGGGACCCCGTTGAGCAGTTCTTC. This codes for CASSYRTGDPVEQFF.

The chain recombines TRBV3-1 (or the pseudogene TRBV3-2) with TRBJ2-5; a possible D gene is TRBD2 (5 bases). Per the germline V gene, CDR1 is LGHDT and CDR2 is YNNKEL (reference sequence). Trimming cost V 4 bases and J 2 bases, with 17 bases left between them. CDR3 length: 16 residues. The CDR3 is CASSPGLSGNQETQYF. In nucleotides, the CDR3 is TGTGCCAGCAGCCCCGGACTCTCTGGAAATCAAGAGACCCAGTACTTC.

This chain connects TRBV7-9 to TRBJ2-7; 7 bases align to TRBD2. Unmatched junction bases numbered 12, after V lost 5 bases and J lost 5 bases. In germline, CDR1 is SEHNR, CDR2 FQNEAQ (reference sequence). CDR3 size: 15 residues. The CDR3 is CASSRAGTTIHEQYF. For the CDR3, the DNA is TGTGCCAGCAGCCGCGCCGGGACTACCATCCACGAGCAGTACTTC.

The CDR3 here is CASGVGKGGEKLFF. The CDR3 DNA is TGCGCCAGTGGGGTCGGGAAAGGAGGAGAAAAACTGTTTTTT. The V and J genes are TRBV5-1 and TRBJ1-4; D remains unclear. V lost 8 bases and J 8 bases, leaving 19 bases between the germline ends. The CDR3 spans 14 residues. CDR1 SGHRS and CDR2 YFSETQ come from the germline V gene.

This clone is a singleton in its sample. The V call is TRBV6-5, the J call TRBJ1-2; 7 positions match TRBD1. Trimming took 8 bases from V and 2 from J; bases not matched to a gene: 5. Germline CDR1 MNHEY, CDR2 SVGAGI. This CDR3 has 13 residues. The CDR3: CASGETGNYGYTF. DNA for the CDR3: TGTGCCAGCGGGGAGACAGGGAACTATGGCTACACCTTC.

The chain uses TRBV6-5 and TRBJ2-4; TRBD2 agrees at 8 bases. Germline trimming cut 6 bases from V and 7 bases from J; bases unmatched to any gene: 5. Germline CDR1 MNHEY, CDR2 SVGAGI. The CDR3 totals 13 residues. CDR3 loop: CASRFGGENIQYF. Written as DNA, the CDR3 is TGTGCCAGCAGATTCGGGGGGGAGAACATTCAGTACTTC.

The chain carries TRBV10-3 and TRBJ1-1; D gene uncertain. CDR1 is ENHRY and CDR2 is SYGVKD in the germline V gene. The CDR3 has 16 amino acids. Trimming left V 0 bases short and J 6 bases short, with 17 bases between. Here the CDR3 DNA reads TGTGCCATCAGTGAGTCGATAGATTTCCGGGTGCCTGAAGCTTTCTTT. Encoded protein: CAISESIDFRVPEAFF.

This chain joins TRBV2 and TRBJ1-2; weak D call: TRBD1 (5 bases). The germline gives CDR1 SNHLY, CDR2 FYNNEI. V was trimmed by 3 bases and J by 0 bases, leaving 11 bases between them. The CDR3 covers 15 residues. CDR3 protein: CASSDGGRANYGYTF. CDR3 nucleotides: TGTGCCAGCAGTGACGGTGGCAGGGCTAACTATGGCTACACCTTC.

V and J are TRBV9 and TRBJ1-1, with D possibly being TRBD1 (6 bases). Between the trimmed V and J ends, which lost 4 bases and 6 bases, there was a span of 13 bases. CDR3 size: 13 residues. Looked up from germline, CDR1 is SGDLS and CDR2 is YYNGEE. For the CDR3, the DNA is TGTGCCAGCAGCATGGGACACCCCGCTGAAGCTTTCTTT. Protein sequence: CASSMGHPAEAFF.

The J gene is TRBJ1-2, the V gene TRBV6-1; 9 nucleotides agree with TRBD1. The CDR3 is 13 residues long. Germline V gene lookup returns CDR1 MNHNS and CDR2 SASEGT. V trimming: 3 bases; J trimming: 8 bases; junction bases outside the gene matches: 4. The CDR3 sequence is CASSDTGGDGYTF. The DNA for the CDR3 is TGTGCCAGCAGTGACACAGGGGGCGACGGCTACACCTTC.

The chain has TRBV18 and TRBJ2-7; perhaps TRBD1 as D (6 bases). Trimming removed 4 bases at V and 3 bases at J, with 7 bases between. Germline values: CDR1 KGHSH, CDR2 LQKENI. The CDR3 sequence is 12 residues long. This chain's CDR3 is CASSLDSYEQYF. The CDR3 coding sequence is TGTGCCAGCTCACTGGACAGCTACGAGCAGTACTTC. The whole variable domain, remainder taken from reference TRBV18 and TRBJ2-7, is NAGVMQNPRHLVRRRGQEARLRCSPMKGHSHVYWYRQLPEEGLKFMVYLQKENIIDESGMPKERFSAEFPKEGPSILRIQQVVRGDSAAYFCASSLDSYEQYFGPGTRLTVT.

The chain employs TRBV6-1 and TRBJ2-3; no reliable D call. Germline CDR1 and CDR2: MNHNS and SASEGT. V lost 1 base to trimming and J lost 0 bases, with 17 bases between them. The CDR3 spans 18 residues. The CDR3 spells CASSEVLADYSSTDTQYF. The CDR3 DNA is TGTGCCAGCAGTGAAGTTCTGGCGGATTACTCTAGCACAGATACGCAGTATTTT.

This rearrangement joins TRBV19 to TRBJ1-4; D perhaps matches TRBD1 (6 bases). Germline CDR1 LNHDA, CDR2 SQIVND (reference sequence). The V and J ends lost 1 base and 2 bases respectively, with 14 bases between them. This CDR3 region has 17 residues. CDR3 sequence: CASSIGKGVLTNEKLFF. CDR3 coding DNA: TGTGCCAGTAGTATAGGAAAGGGGGTGCTTACTAATGAAAAACTGTTTTTT.

The chain joins TRBV27 to TRBJ2-7, with 7 bases lining up with TRBD1. Germline CDR1 and CDR2: MNHEY and SMNVEV (reference sequence). This CDR3 has 16 amino acids. Losses at the gene ends were 3 bases for V and 4 bases for J; bases not matched to a gene: 12. The CDR3 loop reads CASSFYQGQREYEQYF. CDR3 nucleotide sequence: TGTGCCAGCAGTTTTTACCAGGGACAGAGAGAATACGAGCAGTACTTC.

The rearrangement joins TRBV6-5 to TRBJ1-6; 9 nucleotides line up with TRBD1. After removal of 5 bases from V and 10 bases from J, the junction contained 9 bases not matched to a gene. Per germline, CDR1 MNHEY and CDR2 SVGAGI. The CDR3 has 15 amino acids. This chain's CDR3 is CASSRTGTGQSPLHF. As DNA, the CDR3 is TGTGCCAGCAGTCGTACCGGGACAGGGCAGTCACCCCTCCACTTT.

The rearrangement links TRBV7-9 to TRBJ2-7; 8 bases match TRBD1. The CDR3 sequence is 15 residues long. The J segment lost 2 bases and the V segment lost 5 bases, leaving 8 bases of the junction unmatched. Germline V gene lookup returns CDR1 SEHNR and CDR2 FQNEAQ (reference sequence). CDR3: CASSRERTGPYEQYF. The CDR3 region has the DNA TGTGCCAGCAGCCGCGAGCGGACAGGGCCCTACGAGCAGTACTTC.

V is TRBV7-9 and J is TRBJ1-2, with D possibly matching TRBD1 (6 bases). The CDR3 runs 14 residues. Per the germline V gene, CDR1 is SEHNR and CDR2 is FQNEAQ (reference sequence). Trimming pared 2 bases from V and 7 bases from J, leaving 14 bases between. The CDR3 loop reads CASSLMEQGAGYTF. As DNA, the CDR3 is TGTGCCAGCAGCTTAATGGAACAGGGCGCTGGCTACACCTTC.

The chain combines TRBV29-1 with TRBJ1-2; TRBD1 might be the D (6 bases). Trimming took 1 base from V and 4 from J, leaving 16 bases between them. The CDR3 has 15 amino acids. CDR1 SQVTM and CDR2 ANQGSEA come from the germline V gene. The CDR3 DNA follows: TGCAGCGTTGAAGTCCGGGACACCTTCTCCTATGGCTACACCTTC. This gives the protein CSVEVRDTFSYGYTF.

The chain carries TRBV7-2 and TRBJ2-5; no clear D gene. The germline gives CDR1 SGHTA, CDR2 FQGNSA. This CDR3 is 14 amino acids long. V lost 0 bases, J lost 2 bases, and 7 bases lay in between. CDR3 residues: CASSLAGTQETQYF. The CDR3 coding sequence is TGTGCCAGCAGCTTAGCTGGCACACAAGAGACCCAGTACTTC.

The chain carries TRBV27 and TRBJ2-2, with 7 bases that match TRBD1. The CDR3 runs 15 residues. CDR1 MNHEY and CDR2 SMNVEV come from the germline V gene (reference sequence). The V and J ends lost 6 bases and 4 bases, in that order; junction bases with no gene match: 8. The CDR3 protein is CASSIGTERTGELFF. CDR3 DNA sequence: TGTGCCAGCAGCATCGGGACAGAACGCACCGGGGAGCTGTTTTTT.

The chain links TRBV3-1 (or the pseudogene TRBV3-2) to TRBJ1-1, with TRBD1 as a possible D gene (6 bases). The V and J ends lost 1 base and 7 bases respectively, with 16 bases between them. Germline V CDR1 and CDR2: LGHDT, YNNKEL (reference sequence). This CDR3 is built from 15 residues. For the CDR3, the DNA is TGTGCCAGCAGCCAAGTGTTTGGGACGGACAGTGAAGCTTTCTTT. Protein product: CASSQVFGTDSEAFF.

The chain joins TRBV7-9 to TRBJ1-1; no clear D gene. The CDR3 runs to 15 residues. Germline V lookup: CDR1 SEHNR, CDR2 FQNEAQ (reference sequence). The ends were cut back, 2 bases at V and 11 bases at J, with 21 bases in the middle. The CDR3 DNA reads as TGTGCCAGCAGCTTATACGGTCCGGGGATTGGGAACGCTTTCTTT. Amino acids: CASSLYGPGIGNAFF.

This clone has just one count. V and J are TRBV9 and TRBJ2-2; tentatively, D is TRBD2 (6 bases). CDR1 is SGDLS, CDR2 YYNGEE, per germline. This CDR3 has 16 residues. V shed 0 bases and J shed 3 bases, with 12 bases lying between them. CDR3 protein: CASSVGPTRYTGELFF. The CDR3 coding sequence is TGTGCCAGCAGCGTAGGACCGACTAGGTACACCGGGGAGCTGTTTTTT.

The rearrangement links TRBV6-6 to TRBJ1-1; TRBD1 agrees at 7 bases. V lost 0 bases, J lost 5 bases, and 6 bases stayed unmatched. The CDR3 covers 15 residues. Per germline, CDR1 MNHNY and CDR2 SVGAGI (reference sequence). The CDR3, as DNA: TGTGCCAGCAGTTACTCCCCTACAGGGGAAACTGAAGCTTTCTTT. Amino acids: CASSYSPTGETEAFF.

The rearrangement uses TRBV9 and TRBJ1-3; D might be TRBD1 (6 bases). V lost 3 bases to trimming and J lost 3 bases, with 13 bases between them. Germline loops: CDR1 SGDLS, CDR2 YYNGEE. The CDR3 has 15 residues. The CDR3 region has the DNA TGTGCCAGCAGCGACGGACAGCTCCTTGGAAACACCATATATTTT. Residues: CASSDGQLLGNTIYF.

This chain connects TRBV3-1 (or the pseudogene TRBV3-2) to TRBJ1-1, with D possibly TRBD1 on 5 matching bases. This CDR3 is built from 16 residues. Germline-derived CDR1 and CDR2 are LGHDT and YNNKEL (reference sequence). The ends were cut back, 0 bases at V and 6 bases at J, with 17 bases in the middle. CDR3 bases: TGTGCCAGCAGCCAAGATCTAAGGGCAGGGCGGTCTGAAGCTTTCTTT. Translated: CASSQDLRAGRSEAFF.

This clone was picked up one time. The chain employs TRBV5-1 and TRBJ2-4, with 8 bases matching TRBD1. The CDR3 totals 15 residues. V lost 0 bases to trimming and J lost 7 bases; unmatched junction nucleotides: 6. Germline assignment: CDR1 SGHRS and CDR2 YFSETQ. The CDR3, as DNA: TGCGCCAGCAGCTTGGCCCAGCAGGGGGCCAACATTCAGTACTTC. As protein: CASSLAQQGANIQYF. Combining the CDR3 with reference TRBV5-1 and TRBJ2-4 gives the whole variable domain KAGVTQTPRYLIKTRGQQVTLSCSPISGHRSVSWYQQTPGQGLQFLFEYFSETQRNKGNFPGRFSGRQFSNSRSEMNVSTLELGDSALYLCASSLAQQGANIQYFGAGTRLSVL.